The T cell receptor (beta chain) under discussion was sequenced for a study of T cell responses to AZD1222 COVID-19 vaccine. Across the whole study: Pooled in the analysis were second doses at about 4 or about 12 weeks.

Study-level points and caveats: Possibly, clonal diversity was underestimated; donors were largely white British and included more females.

Trimming cost V 10 bases and J 2 bases, with 20 bases left between them. This CDR3 has 15 amino acids. CDR1 and CDR2 from the germline V gene are ENHRY and SYGVKD. Worth noting for this clone: The antigen remains unidentified.

Produced via immunoSEQ multiplex PCR; TCRdb's table is partial and in-frame only. The top ten hold around 2% of the sample, which has some 54,000 clones, around 90% seen once. This specimen consisted of peripheral blood, obtained on day 0 of AZD1222 vaccination. The sequence was obtained from an adult in good health. The V gene is TRBV10-3, the J gene TRBJ1-1, with D possibly being TRBD1 (5 bases). The CDR3: CATKTLGGANTEAFF. The CDR3 nucleotides are TGTGCCACCAAGACCCTAGGAGGGGCAAACACTGAAGCTTTCTTT.